The clone carrying this TCR beta chain was detected a few times. The sample comes from a study of shared clonotypes between healthy human individuals. The naive CD8 subset, CD45RO-negative cells positively selected for CCR7, excluded terminally differentiated effector memory CD45RA+ cells. CDR3 length: 13 amino acids. V was clipped by 0 bases and J by 4 bases, with 6 bases between them. The V gene's germline CDR1 is ENHRY and CDR2 SYGVKD. Generated by immunoSEQ multiplex PCR, the TCRdb table keeps only in-frame clones and is missing some. The sample holds about 2.1 million clones; roughly 95% are singletons and the top ten take approximately 1.7%.

Sequenced: naive CD8+ T cells from PBMCs. The clonotype was recovered from a man younger than 35 in good health. Some clones in this sample may be carry-over from other donors' samples. This rearrangement joins TRBV10-3 to TRBJ1-1; unclear D gene. CDR3 protein: CAISESSSTEAFF. The CDR3 DNA sequence: TGTGCCATCAGTGAGTCCTCTTCCACTGAAGCTTTCTTT.